Each of the 8 T cell receptor beta chains below was sequenced from the same sample in a study of shared clonotypes between healthy human individuals. The naive CD8 population came from CD45RO-negative cells selected for CCR7, without terminally differentiated effector memory CD45RA+ cells. The repertoire was sequenced with immunoSEQ multiplex PCR; TCRdb's copy has only in-frame clones and lacks some. This sample carries roughly 850,000 clones, 90% to 97% of them seen once, and the ten largest clones take around 0.21%. The sequencing sample was made of naive CD8+ T cells sorted from blood. The receptors here all came from a man aged 25-40 years in good health.

V is TRBV6-1 and J is TRBJ1-2; 8 bases map to TRBD1. This CDR3 region has 15 residues. Germline assignment: CDR1 MNHNS and CDR2 SASEGT. Unmatched junction bases numbered 11, after V lost 6 bases and J lost 5 bases. DNA of the CDR3: TGTGCCAGCAGCGCAGGGGGCTGGGGATGGTATGGCTACACCTTC. Amino acid sequence: CASSAGGWGWYGYTF.

The J gene is TRBJ1-1, the V gene TRBV29-1; D might be TRBD1 (5 bases). Germline CDR1 and CDR2: SQVTM and ANQGSEA. The CDR3 is made up of 12 amino acids. The CDR3: CRAGRENTEAFF. Here the CDR3 DNA reads TGCAGGGCAGGGAGAGAGAACACTGAAGCTTTCTTT.

This rearrangement joins TRBV4-1 to TRBJ2-1; TRBD2 matches at 11 bases. Per the germline V gene, CDR1 is MGHRA and CDR2 is YSYEKL. This CDR3 is 16 amino acids long. Trimming took 3 bases from V and 7 from J; bases not matched to a gene: 8. The CDR3 region has the DNA TGCGCCAGCAGCCATATAGCGGGAGGGGCCCCTAATGAGCAGTTCTTC. This encodes CASSHIAGGAPNEQFF.

The chain employs TRBV7-6 and TRBJ2-1; 11 bases align to TRBD2. Per germline, CDR1 SGHVS and CDR2 FNYEAQ. The V gene end was trimmed by 3 bases and the J gene end by 5 bases; junction bases not matched to a gene: 6. This CDR3 is 16 amino acids long. The CDR3 sequence: CASSFLGLADHNEQFF. The CDR3 nucleotides read TGTGCCAGCAGCTTTCTGGGACTAGCGGACCACAATGAGCAGTTCTTC.

Points on this clone: Other DNA sequences in this sample translate to the same CDR3. This rearrangement joins TRBV5-4 to TRBJ2-1; 10 nucleotides line up with TRBD2. V lost 0 bases to trimming and J lost 7 bases; unmatched junction nucleotides: 4. The CDR3 contains 15 residues. Germline-derived CDR1 and CDR2 are SGHNT and YYREEE (reference sequence). The CDR3 sequence: CASSLGLAGVNEQFF. The CDR3, as DNA: TGTGCCAGCAGCTTGGGGCTAGCGGGAGTTAATGAGCAGTTCTTC.

This chain connects TRBV29-1 to TRBJ1-4; D unresolved. Trimming took off 0 bases at V and 0 bases at J, with 8 bases between the two ends. There are 15 residues in the CDR3. CDR1 is SQVTM, CDR2 ANQGSEA, per germline. The CDR3 bases are TGCAGCGTTGAAGAGCACGGATCAACTAATGAAAAACTGTTTTTT. Amino acids: CSVEEHGSTNEKLFF. Full variable domain (outside the CDR3, taken from reference TRBV29-1 and TRBJ1-4): SAVISQKPSRDICQRGTSLTIQCQVDSQVTMMFWYRQQPGQSLTLIATANQGSEATYESGFVIDKFPISRPNLTFSTLTVSNMSPEDSSIYLCSVEEHGSTNEKLFFGSGTQLSVL.

The rearrangement links TRBV29-1 to TRBJ2-3; 10 bases match TRBD2. J lost 6 bases, V lost 4 bases, and 7 bases had no gene match. From germline, CDR1 is SQVTM and CDR2 ANQGSEA. This CDR3 spans 14 amino acids. The CDR3 loop is CSVGEREGLDTQYF. DNA of the CDR3: TGCAGCGTTGGAGAGCGGGAGGGCCTGGATACGCAGTATTTT.

The V call is TRBV7-9, the J call TRBJ2-3; D unclear. The CDR3 is made up of 16 amino acids. Germline CDR1 is SEHNR and CDR2 is FQNEAQ (reference sequence). Trimming took 5 bases from V and 2 from J, leaving 17 bases between them. CDR3 coding DNA: TGTGCCAGCAGCCGCCCCGAAATAGCTTTCACAGATACGCAGTATTTT. This encodes CASSRPEIAFTDTQYF.